The TCR beta chain described here comes from a study of tumor-infiltrating lymphocytes in primary liver carcinoma. TCR beta cDNA was made from 450 to 600 ng total RNA with a constant-region primer. Modified slightly, ARM-PCR produced TCR beta libraries over three nested multiplex PCR rounds. The opening two PCR rounds, 10 cycles each, paired TRBV1-TRBV30 forward primers with a C-beta reverse primer. Via MiXCR, TCRdb re-called the multiplex PCR reads, giving one row per CDR3 protein. The table records more than 45,000 distinct CDR3 sequences, 60% to 75% of them present only once. This CDR3 has 13 residues. The germline V and J ends were trimmed by 6 bases and 5 bases, with 14 bases remaining between them. CDR1 is SGHAT and CDR2 is FQNNGV in the germline V gene. Total RNA and DNA came together from 20-30 mg of bulk tissue without cell sorting.

The chain combines TRBV11-2 with TRBJ2-7; a weak D match, TRBD2 (5 bases). The specimen sequenced was liver tumor tissue from sampling region 3. Subset indicated: tumor region T3, left-lateral pole. This clonotype was sampled from a man aged 40-50 years with primary liver carcinoma and hepatitis B virus infection. CDR3 bases: TGTGCCAGCAGTTCTGCCCAGAGGGACGAGCAGTACTTC. It yields the protein CASSSAQRDEQYF.